A selection of T cell receptor beta chains follows, all from one sample in a study of T cells in narcolepsy. The method was immunoSEQ multiplex PCR; TCRdb's version includes in-frame clones alone and lacks a portion of them. In the table there are roughly 34,000 clones, 84% of which are singletons. Sequencing was performed on CD45RA- memory CD4+ T cells from PBMCs. The receptors derive from a human donor with narcolepsy. Each CDR3 is given with its conserved first and last residue. D genes are given only for firm matches. Clone size appears in some rows only: once, few, many, or a class for an expanded clone.

j_call: TRBJ1-2; clone_size: -; v_call: TRBV5-1; d_call: -; cdr3_nt: TGCGCCAGCAGCCCAAGCCAGGCCCTCCGGGGCTACACCTTC; cdr3_aa: CASSPSQALRGYTF
j_call: TRBJ1-5; clone_size: once; v_call: TRBV19; d_call: -; cdr3_nt: TGTGCCAGTAGTATAGGCGCCAGGGCGGGTCAGCCCCAGCATTTT; cdr3_aa: CASSIGARAGQPQHF
j_call: TRBJ1-5; clone_size: -; v_call: TRBV5-1; d_call: -; cdr3_nt: TGCGCCAGCAGCTTGGCCCCGACAGATAGCAATCAGCCCCAGCATTTT; cdr3_aa: CASSLAPTDSNQPQHF
j_call: TRBJ2-3; clone_size: once; v_call: TRBV10-3; d_call: -; cdr3_nt: TGTGCCACCGCCGGGAAGGGTGGAACAGATACGCAGTATTTT; cdr3_aa: CATAGKGGTDTQYF
j_call: TRBJ1-2; clone_size: -; v_call: TRBV6-6; d_call: -; cdr3_nt: TGTGCCAGCAGTTACTCGGAGCAGGCACCGGGGGGCTACACCTTC; cdr3_aa: CASSYSEQAPGGYTF
j_call: TRBJ1-4; clone_size: -; v_call: TRBV28; d_call: -; cdr3_nt: TGTGCCAGTGGGACCCCGTCAGGGGTCGGTGAAAAACTGTTTTTT; cdr3_aa: CASGTPSGVGEKLFF
j_call: TRBJ2-1; clone_size: -; v_call: TRBV6-5; d_call: -; cdr3_nt: TGTGCCAGCAGAGCTAACAATGAGCAGTTCTTC; cdr3_aa: CASRANNEQFF
j_call: TRBJ2-2; clone_size: medium-sized; v_call: TRBV19; d_call: -; cdr3_nt: TGTGCCAGTAGTTCACAGGGGGGGAGCACCGGGGAGCTGTTTTTT; cdr3_aa: CASSSQGGSTGELFF
j_call: TRBJ1-6; clone_size: -; v_call: TRBV11-3; d_call: -; cdr3_nt: TGTGCCAGCAGCTTAGGTCTGGGACTGTCACCCCTCCACTTT; cdr3_aa: CASSLGLGLSPLHF
j_call: TRBJ2-6; clone_size: -; v_call: TRBV7-2; d_call: -; cdr3_nt: TGTGCCAGCAGCTTTGGAGGTGGGGCCAACGTCCTGACTTTC; cdr3_aa: CASSFGGGANVLTF
j_call: TRBJ1-5; clone_size: -; v_call: TRBV30; d_call: TRBD1; cdr3_nt: TGTGCCTGGAGTGTACAGGGGGGTGATCAGCCCCAGCATTTT; cdr3_aa: CAWSVQGGDQPQHF
j_call: TRBJ1-1; clone_size: -; v_call: TRBV20-1; d_call: -; cdr3_nt: TGCAGTGCTGTTAAGTACACTGAAGCTTTCTTT; cdr3_aa: CSAVKYTEAFF
j_call: TRBJ2-1; clone_size: -; v_call: TRBV2; d_call: TRBD2; cdr3_nt: TGTGCCAGCAGTGAAATCCGGGGGGGCCTGAGTGAGCAGTTCTTC; cdr3_aa: CASSEIRGGLSEQFF
j_call: TRBJ2-3; clone_size: -; v_call: TRBV5-1; d_call: -; cdr3_nt: TGCGCCAGCAGCGTCGGGACTAGCACAGATACGCAGTATTTT; cdr3_aa: CASSVGTSTDTQYF
j_call: TRBJ2-7; clone_size: -; v_call: TRBV11-3; d_call: -; cdr3_nt: TGTGCCAGCAGCTTAGCGGTCGGGGGGACACGGGACGAGCAGTACTTC; cdr3_aa: CASSLAVGGTRDEQYF
j_call: TRBJ2-3; clone_size: -; v_call: TRBV2; d_call: -; cdr3_nt: TGTGCCAGCAGTGCCTTAATGGCAGATACGCAGTATTTT; cdr3_aa: CASSALMADTQYF